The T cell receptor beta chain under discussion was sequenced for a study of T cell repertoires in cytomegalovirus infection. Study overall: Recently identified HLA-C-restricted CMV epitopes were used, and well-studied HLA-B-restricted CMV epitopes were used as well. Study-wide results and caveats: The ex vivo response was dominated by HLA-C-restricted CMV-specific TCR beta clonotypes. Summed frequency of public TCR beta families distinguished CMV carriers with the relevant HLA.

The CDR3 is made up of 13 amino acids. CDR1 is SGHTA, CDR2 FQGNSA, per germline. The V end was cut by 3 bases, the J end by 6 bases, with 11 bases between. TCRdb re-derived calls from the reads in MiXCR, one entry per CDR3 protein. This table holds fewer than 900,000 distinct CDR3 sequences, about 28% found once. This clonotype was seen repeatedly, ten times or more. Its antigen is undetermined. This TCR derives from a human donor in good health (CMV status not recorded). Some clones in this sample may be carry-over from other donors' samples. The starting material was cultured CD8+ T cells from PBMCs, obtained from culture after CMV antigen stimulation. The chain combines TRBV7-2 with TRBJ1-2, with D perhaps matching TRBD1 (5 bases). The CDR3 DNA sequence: TGTGCCAGCAGCTTGTATTCCAGGGATGGCTACACCTTC. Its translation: CASSLYSRDGYTF.